This TCR beta chain was retrieved from a study of blood T cell repertoires in COVID-19. Profiled with immunoSEQ multiplex PCR; TCRdb holds only in-frame clones, not every one. The sample shows approximately 100,000 clones, around 82% of them seen only once. Germline CDR1 and CDR2: SGHTA and FQGNSA. The CDR3 sequence is 16 residues long. The V and J ends lost 4 bases and 4 bases, in that order; junction bases with no gene match: 7. The chain is built from TRBV7-2 and TRBJ2-3; TRBD2 agrees at 11 bases. The clonotype comes from a man aged 55-75 years with acute or convalescent COVID-19. The sequenced sample consisted of peripheral blood. In DNA form, the CDR3 reads TGTGCCAGCAGCTGGTTAGCGGGGGGGCGGTCAGATACGCAGTATTTT. Translated, it gives CASSWLAGGRSDTQYF. Combining the CDR3 with reference TRBV7-2 and TRBJ2-3 gives the whole variable domain GAGVSQSPSNKVTEKGKDVELRCDPISGHTALYWYRQSLGQGLEFLIYFQGNSAPDKSGLPSDRFSAERTGGSVSTLTIQRTQQEDSAVYLCASSWLAGGRSDTQYFGPGTRLTVL.